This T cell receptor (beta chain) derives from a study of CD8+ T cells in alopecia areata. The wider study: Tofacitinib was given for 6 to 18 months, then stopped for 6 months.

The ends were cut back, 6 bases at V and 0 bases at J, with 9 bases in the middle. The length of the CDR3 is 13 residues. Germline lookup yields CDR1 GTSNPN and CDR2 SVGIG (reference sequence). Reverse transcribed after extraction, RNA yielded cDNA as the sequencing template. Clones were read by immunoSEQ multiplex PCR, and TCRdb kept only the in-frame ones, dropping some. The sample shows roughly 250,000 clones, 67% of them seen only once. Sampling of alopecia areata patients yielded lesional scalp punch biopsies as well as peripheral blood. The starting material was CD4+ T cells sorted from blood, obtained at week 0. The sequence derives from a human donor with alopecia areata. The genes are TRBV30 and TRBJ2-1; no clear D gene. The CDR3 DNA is TGTGCCTGTTCCTCGAGCTCCTACAATGAGCAGTTCTTC. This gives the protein CACSSSSYNEQFF.